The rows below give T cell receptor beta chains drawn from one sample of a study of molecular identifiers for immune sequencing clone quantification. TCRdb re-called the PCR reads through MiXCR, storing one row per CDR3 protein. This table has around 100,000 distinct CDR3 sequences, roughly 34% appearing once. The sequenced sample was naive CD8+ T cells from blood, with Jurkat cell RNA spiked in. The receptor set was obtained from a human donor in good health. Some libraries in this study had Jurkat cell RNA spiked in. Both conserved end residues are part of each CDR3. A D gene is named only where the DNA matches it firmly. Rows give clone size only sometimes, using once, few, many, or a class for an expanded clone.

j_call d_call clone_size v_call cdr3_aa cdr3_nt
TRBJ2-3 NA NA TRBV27 CASRIGEVDTQYF TGTGCCAGCAGGATAGGGGAGGTAGACACGCAGTATTTT
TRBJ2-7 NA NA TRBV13 CASSLGPPSFEQYF TGTGCCAGCAGCTTGGGACCGCCATCCTTCGAGCAGTACTTC
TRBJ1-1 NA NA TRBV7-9 CASRDTDFEAFF TGTGCCAGCAGGGATACAGACTTTGAAGCTTTCTTT
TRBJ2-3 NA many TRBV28 CASSFYRDTDTQYF TGTGCCAGCAGTTTCTACAGGGACACAGATACGCAGTATTTT
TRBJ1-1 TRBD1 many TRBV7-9 CASSLTRTGGSAEAFF TGTGCCAGCAGCTTAACCCGGACAGGGGGCAGCGCTGAAGCTTTCTTT
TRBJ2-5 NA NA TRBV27 CASGPSGDQETQYF TGTGCCAGCGGCCCCTCTGGCGACCAAGAGACCCAGTACTTC
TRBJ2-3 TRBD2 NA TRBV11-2 CASSFVAGEDTQYF TGTGCCAGCAGCTTCGTAGCGGGAGAAGATACGCAGTATTTT
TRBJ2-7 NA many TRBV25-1 CASSDYVGYEQYF TGTGCCAGCAGTGACTACGTCGGGTACGAGCAGTACTTC
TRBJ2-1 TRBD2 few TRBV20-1 CSARVAGGRNEQFF TGCAGTGCTAGAGTAGCGGGAGGTCGGAATGAGCAGTTCTTC
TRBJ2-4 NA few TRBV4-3 CASSQFAKNIQYF TGCGCCAGCAGCCAGTTTGCCAAAAACATTCAGTACTTC
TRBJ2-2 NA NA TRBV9 CASSLTDGGTGELFF TGTGCCAGCAGCCTGACAGACGGCGGCACCGGGGAGCTGTTTTTT
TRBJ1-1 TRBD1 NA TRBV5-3 CASSWDRDRDSFTPNTEAFF TGTGCCAGCAGCTGGGACCGGGACAGAGATAGTTTTACACCGAACACTGAAGCTTTCTTT
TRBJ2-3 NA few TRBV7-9 CASSPASYSSTDTQYF TGTGCCAGCAGCCCGGCTAGTTACTCTAGCACAGATACGCAGTATTTT
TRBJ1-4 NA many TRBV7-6 CASSIAGTPLKGYEKLFF TGTGCCAGCAGCATTGCCGGGACACCCCTTAAGGGCTATGAAAAACTGTTTTTT
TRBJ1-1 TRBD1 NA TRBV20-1 CSARPGTGGPEAFF TGCAGTGCTAGACCCGGGACAGGGGGCCCTGAAGCTTTCTTT
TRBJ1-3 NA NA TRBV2 CASSVSASGNTIYF TGTGCCAGCAGTGTGTCGGCGTCCGGAAACACCATATATTTT
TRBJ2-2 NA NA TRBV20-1 CSALNGAMNTGELFF TGCAGTGCTCTAAATGGGGCCATGAACACCGGGGAGCTGTTTTTT
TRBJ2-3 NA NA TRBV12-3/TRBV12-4 CASSFITDTLYF TGTGCCAGCAGTTTCATCACAGATACGCTGTATTTT
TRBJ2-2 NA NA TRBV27 CASSLFSEGAGELFF TGTGCCAGCAGTTTATTTAGTGAAGGGGCCGGGGAGCTGTTTTTT
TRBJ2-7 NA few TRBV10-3 CAVGGRTEYEQYF TGTGCCGTAGGGGGGCGGACCGAGTACGAGCAGTACTTC
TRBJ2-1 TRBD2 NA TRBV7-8 CASSFLAGGPSSYNEHFF TGTGCCAGCAGCTTCTTAGCGGGAGGGCCTAGCTCCTACAATGAGCATTTCTTC